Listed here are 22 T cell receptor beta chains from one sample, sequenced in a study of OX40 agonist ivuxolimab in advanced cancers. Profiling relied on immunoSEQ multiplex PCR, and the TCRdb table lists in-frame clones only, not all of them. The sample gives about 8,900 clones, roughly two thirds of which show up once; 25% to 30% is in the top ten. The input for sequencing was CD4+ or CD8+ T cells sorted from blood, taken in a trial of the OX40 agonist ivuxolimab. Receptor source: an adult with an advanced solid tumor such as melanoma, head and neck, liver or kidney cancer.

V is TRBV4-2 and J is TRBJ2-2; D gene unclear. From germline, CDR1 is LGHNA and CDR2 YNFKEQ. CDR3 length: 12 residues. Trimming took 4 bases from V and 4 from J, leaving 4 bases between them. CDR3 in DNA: TGTGCCAGCAGCCGGAGCACCGGGGAGCTGTTTTTT. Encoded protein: CASSRSTGELFF.

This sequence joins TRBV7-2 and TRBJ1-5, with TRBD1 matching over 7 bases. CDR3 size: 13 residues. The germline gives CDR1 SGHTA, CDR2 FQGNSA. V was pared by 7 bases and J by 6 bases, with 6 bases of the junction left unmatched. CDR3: CASNLDRFQPQHF. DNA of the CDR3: TGTGCCAGCAACTTGGACAGGTTTCAGCCCCAGCATTTT.

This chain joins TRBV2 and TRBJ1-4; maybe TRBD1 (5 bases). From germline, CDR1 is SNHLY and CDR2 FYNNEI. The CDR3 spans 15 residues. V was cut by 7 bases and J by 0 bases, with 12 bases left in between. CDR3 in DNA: TGTGCCAGCAAAAACAGGACTTCAACTAATGAAAAACTGTTTTTT. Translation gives CASKNRTSTNEKLFF.

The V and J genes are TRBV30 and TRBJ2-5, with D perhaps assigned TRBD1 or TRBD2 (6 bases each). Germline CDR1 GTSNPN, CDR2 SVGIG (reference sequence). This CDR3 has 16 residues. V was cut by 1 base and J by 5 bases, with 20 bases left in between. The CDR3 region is CAWSGGEIGGRETQYF. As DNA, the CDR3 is TGTGCCTGGAGTGGGGGGGAGATCGGGGGCCGGGAGACCCAGTACTTC. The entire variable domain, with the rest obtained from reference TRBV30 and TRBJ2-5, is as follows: SQTIHQWPATLVQPVGSPLSLECTVEGTSNPNLYWYRQAAGRGLQLLFYSVGIGQISSEVPQNLSASRPQDRQFILSSKKLLLSDSGFYLCAWSGGEIGGRETQYFGPGTRLLVL.

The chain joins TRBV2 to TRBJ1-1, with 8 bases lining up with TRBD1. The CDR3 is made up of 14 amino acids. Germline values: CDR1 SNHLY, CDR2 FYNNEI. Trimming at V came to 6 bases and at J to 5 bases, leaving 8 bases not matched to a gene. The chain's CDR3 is CASRDWTGRTEAFF. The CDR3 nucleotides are TGTGCCAGCAGGGATTGGACAGGGAGAACTGAAGCTTTCTTT. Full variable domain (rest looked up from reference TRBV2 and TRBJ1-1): EPEVTQTPSHQVTQMGQEVILRCVPISNHLYFYWYRQILGQKVEFLVSFYNNEISEKSEIFDDQFSVERPDGSNFTLKIRSTKLEDSAMYFCASRDWTGRTEAFFGQGTRLTVV.

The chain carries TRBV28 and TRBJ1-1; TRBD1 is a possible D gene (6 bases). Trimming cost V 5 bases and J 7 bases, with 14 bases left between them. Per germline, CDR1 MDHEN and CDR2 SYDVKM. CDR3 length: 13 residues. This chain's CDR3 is CASSLLRTVEAFF. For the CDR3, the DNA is TGTGCCAGCAGTCTACTGCGGACAGTTGAAGCTTTCTTT.

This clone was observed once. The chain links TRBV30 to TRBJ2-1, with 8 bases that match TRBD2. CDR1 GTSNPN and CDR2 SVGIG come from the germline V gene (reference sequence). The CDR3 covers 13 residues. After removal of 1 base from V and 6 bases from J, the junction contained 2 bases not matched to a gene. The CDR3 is CAWSAGTSNEQFF. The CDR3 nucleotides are TGTGCCTGGAGTGCAGGGACTAGCAATGAGCAGTTCTTC.

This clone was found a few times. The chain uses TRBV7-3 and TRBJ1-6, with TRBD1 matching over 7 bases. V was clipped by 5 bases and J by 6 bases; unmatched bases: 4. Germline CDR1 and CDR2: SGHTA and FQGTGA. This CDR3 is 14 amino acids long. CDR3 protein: CASSQGQSNSPLHF. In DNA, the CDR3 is TGTGCCAGCAGCCAGGGACAGAGTAATTCACCCCTCCACTTT.

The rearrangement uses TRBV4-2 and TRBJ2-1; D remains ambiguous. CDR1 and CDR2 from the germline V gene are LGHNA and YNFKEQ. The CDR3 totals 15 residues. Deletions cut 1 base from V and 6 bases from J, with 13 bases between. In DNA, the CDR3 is TGTGCCAGCAGCCAAGCGGAAGCGACCTTCAATGAGCAGTTCTTC. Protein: CASSQAEATFNEQFF.

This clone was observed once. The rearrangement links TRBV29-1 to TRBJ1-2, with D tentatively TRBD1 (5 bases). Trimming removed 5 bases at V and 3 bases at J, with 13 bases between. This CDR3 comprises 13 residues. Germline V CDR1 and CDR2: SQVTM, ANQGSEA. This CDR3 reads CSVNPGGDYGYTF. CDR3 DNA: TGCAGCGTTAATCCCGGGGGAGACTATGGCTACACCTTC.

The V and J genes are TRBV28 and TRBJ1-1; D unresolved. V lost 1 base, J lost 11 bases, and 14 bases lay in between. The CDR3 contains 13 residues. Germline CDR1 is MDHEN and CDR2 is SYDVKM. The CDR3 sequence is CASSLSGGDWAFF. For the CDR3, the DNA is TGTGCCAGCAGTTTATCCGGTGGGGATTGGGCTTTCTTT.

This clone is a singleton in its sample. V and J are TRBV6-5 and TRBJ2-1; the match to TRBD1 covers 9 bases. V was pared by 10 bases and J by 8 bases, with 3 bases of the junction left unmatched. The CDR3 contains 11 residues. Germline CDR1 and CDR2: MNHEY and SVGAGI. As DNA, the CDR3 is TGTGCCACCGGGACAGGGTATGAGCAGTTCTTC. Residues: CATGTGYEQFF.

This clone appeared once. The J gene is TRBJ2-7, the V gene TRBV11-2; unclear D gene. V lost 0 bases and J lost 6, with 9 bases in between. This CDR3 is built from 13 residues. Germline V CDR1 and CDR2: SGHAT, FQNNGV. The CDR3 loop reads CASSLEITGEQYF. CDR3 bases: TGTGCCAGCAGCTTAGAAATCACGGGCGAGCAGTACTTC.

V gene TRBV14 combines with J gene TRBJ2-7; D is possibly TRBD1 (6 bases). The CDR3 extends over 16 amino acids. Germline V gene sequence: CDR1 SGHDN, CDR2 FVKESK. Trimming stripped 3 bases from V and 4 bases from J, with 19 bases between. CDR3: CASSQYNGQRTYEQYF. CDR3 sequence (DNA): TGTGCCAGCAGCCAGTATAATGGACAGAGAACGTACGAGCAGTACTTC.

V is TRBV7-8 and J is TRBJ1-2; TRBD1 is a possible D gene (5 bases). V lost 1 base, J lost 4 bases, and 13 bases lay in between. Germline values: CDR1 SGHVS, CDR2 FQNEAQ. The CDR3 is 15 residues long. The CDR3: CASSLGRGRGYGYTF. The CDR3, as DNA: TGTGCCAGCAGCTTAGGTCGAGGGAGGGGCTATGGCTACACCTTC.

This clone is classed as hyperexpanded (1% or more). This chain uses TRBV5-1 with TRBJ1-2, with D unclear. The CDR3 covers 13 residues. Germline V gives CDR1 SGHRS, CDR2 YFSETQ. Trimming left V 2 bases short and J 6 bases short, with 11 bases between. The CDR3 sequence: CASSFDTTHGYTF. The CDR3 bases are TGCGCCAGCAGCTTCGACACGACACATGGCTACACCTTC.

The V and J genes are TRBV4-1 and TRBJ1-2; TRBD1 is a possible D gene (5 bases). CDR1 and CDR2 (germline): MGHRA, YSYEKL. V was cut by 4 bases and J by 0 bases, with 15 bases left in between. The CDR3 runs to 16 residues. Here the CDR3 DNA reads TGCGCCAGCAGCCCAACTTCGACAGTAGCTAACTATGGCTACACCTTC. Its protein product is CASSPTSTVANYGYTF.

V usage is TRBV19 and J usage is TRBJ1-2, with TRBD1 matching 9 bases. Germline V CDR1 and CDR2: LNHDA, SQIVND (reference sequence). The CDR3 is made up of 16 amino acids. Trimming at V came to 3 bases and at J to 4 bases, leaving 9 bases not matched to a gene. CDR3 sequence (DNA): TGTGCCAGTAGTATTCTCGGGACAGGGACAATCTATGGCTACACCTTC. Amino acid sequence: CASSILGTGTIYGYTF.

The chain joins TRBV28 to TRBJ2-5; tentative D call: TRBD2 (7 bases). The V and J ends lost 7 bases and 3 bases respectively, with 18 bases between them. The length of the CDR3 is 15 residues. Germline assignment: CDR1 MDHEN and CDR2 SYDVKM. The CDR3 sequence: CASNPVGGEKETQYF. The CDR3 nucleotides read TGTGCCAGCAATCCCGTAGGGGGGGAAAAAGAGACCCAGTACTTC.

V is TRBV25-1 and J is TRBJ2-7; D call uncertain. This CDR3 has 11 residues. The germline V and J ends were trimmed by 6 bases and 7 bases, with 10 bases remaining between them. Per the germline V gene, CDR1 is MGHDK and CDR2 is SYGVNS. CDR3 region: CASRGLGEQYF. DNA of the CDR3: TGTGCCAGCAGAGGGCTGGGGGAGCAGTACTTC.

The CDR3 DNA reads as TGTGCCAGTAGTTCCTTGCTAGCGGGGAGCTCCTACAATGAGCAGTTCTTC. It specifies CASSSLLAGSSYNEQFF. V gene TRBV19 combines with J gene TRBJ2-1; 9 bases are shared with TRBD2. The CDR3 loop spans 17 amino acids. J gave up 0 bases and V 5 bases, and 8 bases lay outside the gene matches. Germline CDR1 LNHDA, CDR2 SQIVND (reference sequence).

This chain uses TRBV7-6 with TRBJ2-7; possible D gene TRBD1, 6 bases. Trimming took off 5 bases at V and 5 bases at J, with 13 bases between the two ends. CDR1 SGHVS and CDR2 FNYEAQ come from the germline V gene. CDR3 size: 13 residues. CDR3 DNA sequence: TGTGCCAGCAGCCACCTGGGGGACAACGAGCAGTACTTC. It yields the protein CASSHLGDNEQYF.